This T cell receptor (beta chain) came from a study of blood T cell repertoires in COVID-19. Clinical history as reported by participants underpinned cohort assignment. Within 2 weeks before study entry, exposed participants met a COVID-19 case. Some clones are missing from TCRdb's copy, which holds only in-frame ones; the method was immunoSEQ multiplex PCR. The data hold hundreds of thousands of clones, with 85% observed a single time. In germline, CDR1 is DFQATT, CDR2 SNEGSKA (reference sequence). The V end was cut by 4 bases, the J end by 6 bases, with 10 bases between. The CDR3 has 11 residues. J is TRBJ2-7 and V is TRBV20-1; TRBD1 might be the D (6 bases). This clonotype was sampled from a woman aged 25 to 39 who had been exposed to COVID-19. The sequencing input was PBMCs or T cells enriched from blood (not recorded which). For the CDR3, the DNA is TGCAGTGCTATGACAGGAGGCGAGCAGTACTTC. Translation gives CSAMTGGEQYF.